A single sample is the source of the 5 T cell receptor beta chains below, sequenced in a study of regulatory and conventional T cells in RAG deficiency. Conventional CD4+ T cells were sorted from blood as CD25-low CD127-high cells. TCRdb's table, derived via immunoSEQ multiplex PCR, lists solely in-frame clones and lacks some. Among tens of thousands of clones listed, around 95% were seen once. This sample also belongs to another study, concerning regulatory T cells. That study reports: The primer mix had 52 TRBV and 13 TRBJ primers.

What was sequenced was CD25- CD4+ T cells sorted from blood. These receptors were taken from a human donor in good health.

The chain uses TRBV5-4 and TRBJ2-2; tentative D call: TRBD2 (5 bases). The CDR3 runs to 14 residues. Trimming left V 5 bases short and J 4 bases short, with 12 bases between. Germline lookup yields CDR1 SGHNT and CDR2 YYREEE (reference sequence). The DNA for the CDR3 is TGTGCCAGCAGGACTGAGCGGAGCACCGGGGAGCTGTTTTTT. Protein sequence: CASRTERSTGELFF.

This CDR3 reads CAITPASGADTQYF. The CDR3 region has the DNA TGTGCCATCACTCCGGCCAGCGGTGCAGATACGCAGTATTTT. V gene TRBV10-3 combines with J gene TRBJ2-3; tentatively, D is TRBD2 (5 bases). The V gene's germline CDR1 is ENHRY and CDR2 SYGVKD. The CDR3 totals 14 residues. V lost 7 bases and J lost 4, with 15 bases in between.

The table lists this clone with a count of one. The chain joins TRBV5-1 to TRBJ2-7; no definite D call. Germline values: CDR1 SGHRS, CDR2 YFSETQ. Trimming pared 0 bases from V and 1 base from J, leaving 14 bases between. The CDR3 totals 16 residues. CDR3 protein: CASSLASRASSYEQYF. CDR3 nucleotide sequence: TGCGCCAGCAGCTTGGCCTCCCGCGCGTCATCCTACGAGCAGTACTTC.

V gene TRBV7-2 combines with J gene TRBJ2-5; D ambiguous. There are 14 residues in the CDR3. Germline-derived CDR1 and CDR2 are SGHTA and FQGNSA. Trimming stripped 5 bases from V and 0 bases from J, with 10 bases between. CDR3 region: CASSPTVYQETQYF. CDR3 bases: TGTGCCAGCAGCCCTACCGTATACCAAGAGACCCAGTACTTC.

V and J are TRBV5-1 and TRBJ2-3; 13 bases align to TRBD2. Germline V CDR1 and CDR2: SGHRS, YFSETQ. The CDR3 consists of 16 residues. The trim removed 0 bases at V and 7 bases at J, leaving 5 bases unmatched. CDR3 nucleotide sequence: TGCGCCAGCAGCTTGGGCGGGGGACTAGCGGGGTATACGCAGTATTTT. Translated: CASSLGGGLAGYTQYF.